This record looks at one T cell receptor (beta chain) sequence and its context. Amplification of TCR alpha and beta CDR3 regions from RNA used iRepertoire nested multiplex PCR. For one-step reverse transcription and amplification, about 85-400 ng of tissue mRNA or PBMC total RNA was used. TCRdb re-called the multiplex PCR reads with MiXCR, one entry per CDR3 protein. The table shows around 140,000 distinct CDR3 sequences, with about 39% occurring only once. This entry is derived from a study of glioma-infiltrating T cells. Germline V gene sequence: CDR1 MNHNS, CDR2 SASEGT. The CDR3 is made up of 16 amino acids. Trimming removed 7 bases at V and 2 bases at J, with 18 bases between.

This receptor was identified in a human donor with low-grade glioma or glioblastoma, undergoing nonglioma brain surgery, or in good health (not recorded which). Sequenced input: glioma tissue, nonneoplastic brain tissue, or PBMCs (not recorded which). This chain uses TRBV6-1 with TRBJ1-5; no clear D gene. CDR3 coding DNA: TGTGCCAGCACTCCGGGTACTAACCTTGGCAATCAGCCCCAGCATTTT. Protein: CASTPGTNLGNQPQHF.